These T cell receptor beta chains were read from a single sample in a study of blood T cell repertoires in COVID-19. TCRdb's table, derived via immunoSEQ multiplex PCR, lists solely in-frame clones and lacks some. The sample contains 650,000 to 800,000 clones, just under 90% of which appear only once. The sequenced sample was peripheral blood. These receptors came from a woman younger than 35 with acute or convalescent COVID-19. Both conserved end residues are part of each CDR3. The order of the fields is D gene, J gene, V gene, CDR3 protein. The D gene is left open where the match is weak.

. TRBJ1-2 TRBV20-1 CSASNSYGYTF
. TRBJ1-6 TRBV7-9 CASSRTADNSPLHF
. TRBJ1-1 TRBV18 CASFGNRVGTEAFF
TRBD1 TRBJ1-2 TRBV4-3 CASSQGTGDYGYTF
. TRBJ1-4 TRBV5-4 CASSFAQQTNEKLFF
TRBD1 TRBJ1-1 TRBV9 CASSARQGTTEAFF
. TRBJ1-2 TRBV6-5 CASSLQGFGYTF
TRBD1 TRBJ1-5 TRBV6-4 CASSERGPQGVGNQPQHF
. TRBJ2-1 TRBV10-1 CATPSDEQFF
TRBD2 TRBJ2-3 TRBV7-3 CASSLQAGGITDTQYF
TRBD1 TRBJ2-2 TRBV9 CASSVARQGIGELFF
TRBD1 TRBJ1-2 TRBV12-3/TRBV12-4 CASRGQAFYGYTF
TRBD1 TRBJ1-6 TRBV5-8 CASSLGGQGWSPLHF
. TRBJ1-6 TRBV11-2 CASSLTISVGRNSPLHF
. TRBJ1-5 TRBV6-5 CASSYAQYQPQHF
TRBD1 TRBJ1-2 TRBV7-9 CASSPRRRTGDPNYGYTF
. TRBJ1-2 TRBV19 CASRPPGGTLIGYTF
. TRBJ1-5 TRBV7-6 CASSSSNLQGIQPQHF
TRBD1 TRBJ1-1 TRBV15 CATSRVDRGGQTEAFF
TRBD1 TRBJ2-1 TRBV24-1 CATSDWGQEGNEQFF
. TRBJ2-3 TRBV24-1 CATAQVDTQYF
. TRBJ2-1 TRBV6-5 CASSYSAASSYNEQFF
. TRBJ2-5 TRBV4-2 CASSQDEGGTVGTQYF
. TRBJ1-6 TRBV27 CASSLSIVPGGHNNSPLHF
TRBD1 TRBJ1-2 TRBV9 CASSEGGQDGYGYTF
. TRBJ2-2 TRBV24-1 CATKGPNTGELFF
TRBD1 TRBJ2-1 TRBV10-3 CAISWTGTSYNEQFF
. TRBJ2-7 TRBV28 CASSRFAASYEQYF
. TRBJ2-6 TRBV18 CASPPREGGRSGANVLTF
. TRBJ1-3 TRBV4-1 CASSQDPGEAGGNTIYF
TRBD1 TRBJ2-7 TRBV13 CASSSTGQGARYEQYF
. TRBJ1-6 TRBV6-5 CASIGALSSSPLHF
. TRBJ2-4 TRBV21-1 CASSKIPDSDSLAKNIQYF
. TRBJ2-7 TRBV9 CASSAGLTPYEQYF
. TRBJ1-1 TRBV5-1 CASSPVTGLNTEAFF
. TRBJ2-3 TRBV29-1 CSSGGGQSTDTQYF
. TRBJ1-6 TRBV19 CASSIGAGDSPLHF
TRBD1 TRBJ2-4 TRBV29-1 CSVSGQGANIQYF
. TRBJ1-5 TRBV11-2 CASSLDSGLSNQPQHF
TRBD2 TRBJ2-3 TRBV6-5 CASKSGGTSTDTQYF
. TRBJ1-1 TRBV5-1 CASSLAEGGGTEAFF
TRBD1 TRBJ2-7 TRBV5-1 CASSLAGGAGEQYF
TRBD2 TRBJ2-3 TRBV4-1 CASSQSSGGAADTQYF
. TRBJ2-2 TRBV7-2 CASSLPQYTGELFF
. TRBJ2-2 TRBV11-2 CASTLNTNTGELFF
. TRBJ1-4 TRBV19 CASSIRGLENEKLFF
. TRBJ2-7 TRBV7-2 CASSLKFRTSGYEQYF
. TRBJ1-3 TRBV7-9 CASSLGTGSEGNTIYF